This TCR beta chain was sequenced for a study of blood T cells in healthy people across ages. Points from the study as a whole: Long-lived and aged donors differed, with more naive CD4+ cells and higher diversity in the long-lived. Any changes in expanded clonotypes were possibly confounded, as donor CMV status remained unknown.

Regarding this clonotype: The antigen is not known.

Germline V gene sequence: CDR1 SGHRS, CDR2 YFSETQ. V was clipped by 3 bases and J by 3 bases; unmatched bases: 11. This CDR3 region has 18 residues. The sample, 7.5 to 10 milliliters of peripheral blood, was drawn from each donor. A second about 6 to 11 cycle PCR used barcoded and J-beta primers. A template-switch adaptor containing 12 random nucleotides labeled each cDNA molecule. TCRdb reprocessed the 5' RACE reads via MiXCR and lists one record per CDR3 protein. This table holds around 850,000 distinct CDR3 sequences, 30% to 45% found once. Sequencing input: blood. This sequence originates from a man younger than 35 in good health. V gene TRBV5-1 combines with J gene TRBJ2-1; 11 nucleotides align to TRBD1. CDR3 in DNA: TGCGCCAGCAGCTCCCGGGACAGGGGGAACAATTTCTACAATGAGCAGTTCTTC. Its translation: CASSSRDRGNNFYNEQFF.